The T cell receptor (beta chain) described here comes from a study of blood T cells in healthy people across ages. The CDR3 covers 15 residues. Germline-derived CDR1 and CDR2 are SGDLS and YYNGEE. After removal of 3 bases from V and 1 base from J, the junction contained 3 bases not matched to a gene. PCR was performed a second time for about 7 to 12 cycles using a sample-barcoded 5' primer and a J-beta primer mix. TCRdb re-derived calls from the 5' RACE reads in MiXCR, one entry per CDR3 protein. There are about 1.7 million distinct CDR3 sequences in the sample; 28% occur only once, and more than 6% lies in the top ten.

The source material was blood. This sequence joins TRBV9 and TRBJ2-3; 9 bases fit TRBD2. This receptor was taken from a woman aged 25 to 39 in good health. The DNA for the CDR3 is TGTGCCAGCAGCGCGAGGACTAGCGGCACAGATACGCAGTATTTT. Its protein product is CASSARTSGTDTQYF. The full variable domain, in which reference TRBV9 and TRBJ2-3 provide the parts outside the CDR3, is DSGVTQTPKHLITATGQRVTLRCSPRSGDLSVYWYQQSLDQGLQFLIQYYNGEERAKGNILERFSAQQFPDLHSELNLSSLELGDSALYFCASSARTSGTDTQYFGPGTRLTVL.